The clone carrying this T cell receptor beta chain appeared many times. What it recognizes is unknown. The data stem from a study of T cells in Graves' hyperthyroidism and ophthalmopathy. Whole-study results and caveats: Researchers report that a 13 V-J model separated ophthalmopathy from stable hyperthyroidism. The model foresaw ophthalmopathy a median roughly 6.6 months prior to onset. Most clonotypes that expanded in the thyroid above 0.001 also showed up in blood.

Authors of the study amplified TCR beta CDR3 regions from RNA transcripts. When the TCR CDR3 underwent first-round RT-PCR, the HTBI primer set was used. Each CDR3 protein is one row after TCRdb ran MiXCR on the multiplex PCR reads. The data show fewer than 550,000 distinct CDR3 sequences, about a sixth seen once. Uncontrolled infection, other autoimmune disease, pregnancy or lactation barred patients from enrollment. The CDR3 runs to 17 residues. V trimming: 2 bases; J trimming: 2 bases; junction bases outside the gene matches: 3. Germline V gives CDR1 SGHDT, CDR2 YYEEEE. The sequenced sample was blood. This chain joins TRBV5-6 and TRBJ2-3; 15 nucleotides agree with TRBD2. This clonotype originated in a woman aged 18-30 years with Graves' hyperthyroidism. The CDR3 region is CASSFGTSGGSTDTQYF. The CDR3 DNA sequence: TGTGCCAGCAGCTTCGGGACTAGCGGGGGGTCCACAGATACGCAGTATTTT.